This T cell receptor (beta chain) comes out of a study of identifying expanded T cells in peripheral blood (dated by TCRdb to the late 2010s). Describing the broader study: Technical replicates were generated by sequencing separate aliquots of the same genomic DNA pool, and four replicates were compared pairwise.

No immune events, such as infections, were documented for the healthy donors during the collection period. Healthy-donor blood repertoires served as a training cohort to calibrate time-dependent variance in a beta-binomial model of T-cell clone differential abundance. The training cohort comprised roughly ten healthy donors, 3 female and 7 male. An age range of roughly 25 to 65 years, with an average of roughly 47 years, was recorded for the donors. Whole blood, obtained from a commercial supplier, was collected from each healthy donor at three time points spaced roughly 14 days apart. For immunosequencing, genomic DNA was extracted from unsorted whole blood. Trimming leaves V shorter by 0 bases and J shorter by 3 bases, with the junction holding 4 bases beyond the gene matches. CDR1 and CDR2 were assigned from the germline V gene as LGHNA and YSLEER. The CDR3 spans 16 residues, from the cysteine through the phenylalanine. The entry retains the CDR3 DNA only, 48 bases that are in frame from base 1.

The immunoSEQ Assay, which relies on bias-controlled multiplex PCR amplification of genomic DNA, was used to profile TCRbeta CDR3 regions. The original methods were these. The absolute abundance of each unique TCRbeta CDR3 region was quantified after sequences were collapsed and filtered. Differential abundance was assessed using a binomial (Fisher-equivalent) model and a beta-binomial model in which time-dependent variance fitted from healthy donors was added. Clones with fewer than 5 combined templates were removed, and a clone was called differentially abundant if the clone's Benjamini-Hochberg FDR was below 0.01. Beta-binomial variance was modeled as a function of total template count across the two samples using the form v = (b*log(k)+a)^2. Here the immuneACCESS table is served through TCRdb, limited to in-frame sequences with V and J called. Missing clones are a known gap in these copies; in checked studies unresolved V genes cover under half, and the rest lacks a known reason. That table is the source of V, J and clone size, and D and trimming were worked out from the DNA. Recorded for this sample are over 80,000 clones; approximately 83% of them occurred a single time. The ten largest clones capture 5.6% of the sample.

What the work shows at the level of the full study, not this receptor alone: Across all healthy-donor time intervals, the beta-binomial model significantly lowered both the number of clones called differentially abundant and the false-positive rate. Between technical replicates the binomial model flagged 0.9 to 1.5 differentially abundant clones, whereas over about two weeks the binomial model flagged about 15 and over about 4 weeks approximately 20. The authors expected biological variance in healthy repertoires might increase further over much longer intervals such as months to years. Variance in clone template counts between approximately two-week samples significantly increased with total template count across all healthy donors.

A note on this clone: This receptor's antigen is unknown. One base away there is no much larger clone; base qualities are not given.

The specimen sequenced was blood. The TCR was taken from a person aged 18 to 70 in good health. The sequence is built from TRBV4-3 and TRBJ2-7; TRBD1 fits 11 bases in the junction. In nucleotides, the sequence is TGCGCCAGCAGCCAAGAAGCGGGGACAGGGGGCTACGAGCAGTACTTC. Translated, this is CASSQEAGTGGYEQYF.